What follows is one TCR beta chain and its context. The record originates from a study of blood T cell repertoires in COVID-19. Authors' data handling: Estimated nucleated cell counts came from reference gene primer amplification. Using immunoSEQ multiplex PCR, the repertoire was profiled, and TCRdb retains in-frame clones only, with some absent. That table is the source of V, J and clone size, and D and trimming were worked out from the DNA. The data contain approximately 400,000 clones, 89% of them singletons. Germline V gene data show CDR1 as MDHEN and CDR2 as SYDVKM. The CDR3 runs to 12 residues. V was pared by 2 bases and J by 8 bases, with 6 bases between.

This sequence was found in a man in his forties with acute or convalescent COVID-19. Specimen: peripheral blood. V usage is TRBV28 and J usage is TRBJ1-4, with no clear D. CDR3 loop: CASSLRGEKLFF. The CDR3 region has the DNA TGTGCCAGCAGTTTAAGAGGCGAAAAACTGTTTTTT. Complete variable domain (other parts from reference TRBV28 and TRBJ1-4): DVKVTQSSRYLVKRTGEKVFLECVQDMDHENMFWYRQDPGLGLRLIYFSYDVKMKEKGDIPEGYSVSREKKERFSLILESASTNQTSMYLCASSLRGEKLFFGSGTQLSVL.